This TCR beta chain stems from a study of T cells in Graves' hyperthyroidism and ophthalmopathy. General observations from the study: Blood also showed most of the thyroid clonotypes that were expanded above 0.001. Stable hyperthyroidism and ophthalmopathy were separated using 13 V-J signatures.

Patients were excluded for uncontrolled infection, other autoimmune disease, pregnancy or lactation. Thyroid ultrasound, orbital computed tomography, clinical symptoms, and serum thyroxine and TRAb underpinned diagnoses. Germline V CDR1 and CDR2: MDHEN, SYDVKM. This CDR3 spans 15 amino acids. Losses at the gene ends were 6 bases for V and 4 bases for J; bases not matched to a gene: 8. To note about this clonotype: Its antigen remains unknown.

RNA transcripts served as the template for amplifying TCR beta CDR3 regions. The study used the HTBI primer set for a first-round RT-PCR of the TCR CDR3. TCRdb re-derived calls from the multiplex PCR reads in MiXCR, one entry per CDR3 protein. The sample has roughly 530,000 distinct CDR3 sequences, about 15% seen once. The chain couples TRBV28 to TRBJ2-3; TRBD1 matches at 9 bases. The sequenced sample was blood. The source of this sequence is a young woman with Graves' ophthalmopathy. The CDR3 is CASSPPGQGADTQYF. The CDR3 DNA is TGTGCCAGCAGCCCCCCGGGACAGGGAGCAGATACGCAGTATTTT.